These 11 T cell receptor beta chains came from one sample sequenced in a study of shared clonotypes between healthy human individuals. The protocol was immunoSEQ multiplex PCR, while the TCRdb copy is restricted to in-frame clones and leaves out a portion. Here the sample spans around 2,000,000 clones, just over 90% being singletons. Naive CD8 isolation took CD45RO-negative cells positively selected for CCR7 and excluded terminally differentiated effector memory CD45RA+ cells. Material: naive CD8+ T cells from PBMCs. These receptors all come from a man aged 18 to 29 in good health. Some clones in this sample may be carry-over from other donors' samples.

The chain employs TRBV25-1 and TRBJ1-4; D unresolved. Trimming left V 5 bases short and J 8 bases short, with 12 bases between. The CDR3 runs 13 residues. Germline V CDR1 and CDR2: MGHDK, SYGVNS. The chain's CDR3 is CASSMGSREKLFF. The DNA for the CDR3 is TGTGCCAGCAGTATGGGAAGTCGGGAAAAACTGTTTTTT.

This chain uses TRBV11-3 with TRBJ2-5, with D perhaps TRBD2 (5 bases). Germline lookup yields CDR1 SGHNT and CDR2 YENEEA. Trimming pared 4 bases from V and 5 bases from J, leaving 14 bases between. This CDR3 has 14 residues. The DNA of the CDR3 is TGTGCCAGCAGCTCCCGAGGGATCGGGGAGACCCAGTACTTC. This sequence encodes CASSSRGIGETQYF. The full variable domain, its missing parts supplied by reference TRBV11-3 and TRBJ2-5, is EAGVVQSPRYKIIEKKQPVAFWCNPISGHNTLYWYLQNLGQGPELLIRYENEEAVDDSQLPKDRFSAERLKGVDSTLKIQPAELGDSAVYLCASSSRGIGETQYFGPGTRLLVL.

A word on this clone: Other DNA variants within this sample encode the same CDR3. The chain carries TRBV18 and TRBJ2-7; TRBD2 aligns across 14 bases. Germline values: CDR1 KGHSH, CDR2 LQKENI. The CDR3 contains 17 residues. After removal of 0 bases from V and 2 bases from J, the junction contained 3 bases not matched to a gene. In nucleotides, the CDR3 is TGTGCCAGCTCACCACCGGGACTAGCGGGAGTAGCCTACGAGCAGTACTTC. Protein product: CASSPPGLAGVAYEQYF.

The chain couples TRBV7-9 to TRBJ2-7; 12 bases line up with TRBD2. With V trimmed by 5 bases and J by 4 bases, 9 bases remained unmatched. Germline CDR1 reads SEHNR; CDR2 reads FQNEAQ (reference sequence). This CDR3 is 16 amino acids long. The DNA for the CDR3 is TGTGCCAGCAGCCCGCCGACTAGCGGGAGTAAGTACGAGCAGTACTTC. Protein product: CASSPPTSGSKYEQYF.

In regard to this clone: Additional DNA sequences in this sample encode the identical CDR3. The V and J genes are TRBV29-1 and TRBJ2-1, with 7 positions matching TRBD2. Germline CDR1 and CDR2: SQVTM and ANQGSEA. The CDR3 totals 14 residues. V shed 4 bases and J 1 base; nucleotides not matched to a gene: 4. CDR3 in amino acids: CSVAGGSSYNEQFF. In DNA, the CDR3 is TGCAGCGTTGCAGGCGGGAGTTCCTACAATGAGCAGTTCTTC.

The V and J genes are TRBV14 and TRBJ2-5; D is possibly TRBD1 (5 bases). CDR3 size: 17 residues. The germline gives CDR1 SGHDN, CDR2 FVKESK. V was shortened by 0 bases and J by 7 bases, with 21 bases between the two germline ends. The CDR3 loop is CASSQDWARGPSGTQYF. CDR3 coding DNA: TGTGCCAGCAGCCAAGATTGGGCTAGGGGCCCCTCGGGGACCCAGTACTTC.

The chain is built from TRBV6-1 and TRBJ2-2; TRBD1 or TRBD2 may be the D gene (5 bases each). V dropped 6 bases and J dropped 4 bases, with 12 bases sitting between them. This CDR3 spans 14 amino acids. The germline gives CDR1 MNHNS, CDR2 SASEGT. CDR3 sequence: CASRAGTFTGELFF. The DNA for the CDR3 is TGTGCCAGCAGGGCCGGGACCTTCACCGGGGAGCTGTTTTTT.

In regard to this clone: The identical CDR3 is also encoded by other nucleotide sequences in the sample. CDR3 in amino acids: CASSSRFEQYF. In DNA, the CDR3 is TGTGCCAGCAGCTCGCGGTTCGAGCAGTACTTC. V gene TRBV5-6 combines with J gene TRBJ2-7; D gene unclear. Germline V CDR1 and CDR2: SGHDT, YYEEEE. This CDR3 is 11 amino acids long. Trimming took off 3 bases at V and 6 bases at J, with 7 bases between the two ends.

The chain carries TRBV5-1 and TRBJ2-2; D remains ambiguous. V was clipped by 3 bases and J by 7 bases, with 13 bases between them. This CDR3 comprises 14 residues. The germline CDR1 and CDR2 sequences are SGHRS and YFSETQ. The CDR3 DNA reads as TGCGCCAGCAGCTCCGGATTGGGATTCGGGGAGCTGTTTTTT. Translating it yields CASSSGLGFGELFF.

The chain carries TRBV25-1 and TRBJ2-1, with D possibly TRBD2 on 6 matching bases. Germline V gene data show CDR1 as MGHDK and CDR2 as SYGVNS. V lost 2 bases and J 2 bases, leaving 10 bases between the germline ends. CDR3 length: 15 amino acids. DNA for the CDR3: TGTGCCAGCAGTGAAGTTTCGGGGGCCTACAATGAGCAGTTCTTC. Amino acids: CASSEVSGAYNEQFF.

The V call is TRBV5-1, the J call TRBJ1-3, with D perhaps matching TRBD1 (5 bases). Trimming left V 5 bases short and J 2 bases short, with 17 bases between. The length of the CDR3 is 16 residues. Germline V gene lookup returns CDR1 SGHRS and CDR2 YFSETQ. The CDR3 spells CASRSPGGTPGNTIYF. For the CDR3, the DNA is TGCGCCAGCAGGTCTCCGGGGGGGACGCCTGGAAACACCATATATTTT.